The 9 T cell receptor beta chains below were found in one sample sequenced in a study of blood T cell repertoires in COVID-19. Only in-frame clones appear in the TCRdb table, and some are missing; sequencing was by immunoSEQ multiplex PCR. The repertoire has some 200,000 clones, over 75% of them found once; the top ten carry around 3.2%. What was sequenced was PBMCs or T cells enriched from blood (not recorded which). Every receptor here comes from a woman in her late teens or twenties in a cohort exposed to, infected with or recovered from COVID-19 (not recorded which).

J is TRBJ2-4 and V is TRBV19; unclear D gene. The CDR3 consists of 15 residues. Germline V gives CDR1 LNHDA, CDR2 SQIVND (reference sequence). V lost 1 base and J lost 1, with 8 bases in between. In DNA, the CDR3 is TGTGCCAGTAGTATAGCCGACAAGGCCAAAAACATTCAGTACTTC. It specifies CASSIADKAKNIQYF.

The chain couples TRBV29-1 to TRBJ2-1; 7 bases agree with TRBD2. Trimming took 6 bases from V and 6 from J; bases not matched to a gene: 8. There are 13 residues in the CDR3. The germline V gene has CDR1 SQVTM and CDR2 ANQGSEA. The CDR3 spells CSVRWGGSNEQFF. As DNA, the CDR3 is TGCAGCGTCCGGTGGGGGGGGTCCAATGAGCAGTTCTTC.

The rearrangement links TRBV5-8 to TRBJ1-1; D is perhaps TRBD1 (6 bases). CDR3 length: 12 amino acids. V was clipped by 4 bases and J by 9 bases, with 13 bases between them. The V gene's germline CDR1 is SGHTS and CDR2 YDEGEE. As DNA, the CDR3 is TGTGCCAGCAGCGTTAAGGACAGAAAAGCTTTCTTT. Translation gives CASSVKDRKAFF.

This chain joins TRBV5-6 and TRBJ1-6, with TRBD1 identical over 7 bases. This CDR3 comprises 16 residues. The germline gives CDR1 SGHDT, CDR2 YYEEEE. V shed 4 bases, J shed 0 bases, and the junction held 4 bases outside the gene matches. CDR3 sequence reads: CASSGTASSYNSPLHF. The CDR3 DNA is TGTGCCAGCAGCGGGACAGCGAGCTCCTATAATTCACCCCTCCACTTT.

The genes are TRBV12-3 or TRBV12-4 and TRBJ2-3; D call uncertain. The ends were cut back, 3 bases at V and 3 bases at J, with 7 bases in the middle. The CDR3 has 13 residues. The CDR3 here is CASSLRDTDTQYF. Written as DNA, the CDR3 is TGTGCCAGCAGTTTGCGCGATACAGATACGCAGTATTTT.

The V gene is TRBV10-2, the J gene TRBJ2-7; possible D gene TRBD1, 6 bases. The CDR3 consists of 15 residues. Deletions cut 3 bases from V and 4 bases from J, with 16 bases between. Germline loops: CDR1 WSHSY, CDR2 SAAADI. CDR3 sequence: CASSDLVTGTYEQYF. In nucleotides, the CDR3 is TGCGCCAGCAGTGACCTCGTGACAGGTACTTACGAGCAGTACTTC.

This clone was seen only a few times. This rearrangement joins TRBV19 to TRBJ2-7; D is perhaps TRBD1 (6 bases). Germline lookup yields CDR1 LNHDA and CDR2 SQIVND (reference sequence). CDR3 size: 14 residues. V was cut by 3 bases and J by 2 bases, with 11 bases left in between. The CDR3 DNA reads TGTGCCAGTAGTATTTTACAGGGCCCCTACGAGCAGTACTTC. Amino acid sequence: CASSILQGPYEQYF. Together with reference TRBV19 and TRBJ2-7, the CDR3 gives the full variable domain: DGGITQSPKYLFRKEGQNVTLSCEQNLNHDAMYWYRQDPGQGLRLIYYSQIVNDFQKGDIAEGYSVSREKKESFPLTVTSAQKNPTAFYLCASSILQGPYEQYFGPGTRLTVT.

CDR3 region: CASSGRDRGNYGYTF. CDR3 nucleotides: TGCGCCAGCAGTGGCCGGGACAGGGGTAACTATGGCTACACCTTC. The V and J genes are TRBV10-2 and TRBJ1-2; TRBD1 matches 10 bases. The CDR3 has 15 amino acids. CDR1 and CDR2 from the germline V gene are WSHSY and SAAADI. Trimming took 4 bases from V and 1 from J; bases not matched to a gene: 3.

The gene calls are TRBV10-3 and TRBJ2-1, with TRBD2 as a possible D gene (7 bases). Per the germline V gene, CDR1 is ENHRY and CDR2 is SYGVKD. The CDR3 loop spans 15 amino acids. Trimming pared 7 bases from V and 9 bases from J, leaving 22 bases between. The CDR3 sequence: CAITTGTTATGEQFF. CDR3 bases: TGTGCCATCACAACCGGGACTACCGCGACAGGTGAGCAGTTCTTC.